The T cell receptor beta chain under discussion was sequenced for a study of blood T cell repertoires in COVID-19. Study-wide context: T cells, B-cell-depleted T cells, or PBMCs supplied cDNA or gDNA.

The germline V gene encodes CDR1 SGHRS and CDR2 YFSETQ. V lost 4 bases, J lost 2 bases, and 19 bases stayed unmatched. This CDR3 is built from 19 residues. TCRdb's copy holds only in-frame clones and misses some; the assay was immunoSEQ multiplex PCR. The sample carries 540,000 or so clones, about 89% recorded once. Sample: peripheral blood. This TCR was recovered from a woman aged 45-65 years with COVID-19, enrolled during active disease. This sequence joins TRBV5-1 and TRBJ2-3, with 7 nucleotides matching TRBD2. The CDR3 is CASSPLPLAGPTHTDTQYF. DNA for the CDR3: TGCGCCAGCAGCCCATTGCCATTAGCGGGCCCGACTCACACAGATACGCAGTATTTT.